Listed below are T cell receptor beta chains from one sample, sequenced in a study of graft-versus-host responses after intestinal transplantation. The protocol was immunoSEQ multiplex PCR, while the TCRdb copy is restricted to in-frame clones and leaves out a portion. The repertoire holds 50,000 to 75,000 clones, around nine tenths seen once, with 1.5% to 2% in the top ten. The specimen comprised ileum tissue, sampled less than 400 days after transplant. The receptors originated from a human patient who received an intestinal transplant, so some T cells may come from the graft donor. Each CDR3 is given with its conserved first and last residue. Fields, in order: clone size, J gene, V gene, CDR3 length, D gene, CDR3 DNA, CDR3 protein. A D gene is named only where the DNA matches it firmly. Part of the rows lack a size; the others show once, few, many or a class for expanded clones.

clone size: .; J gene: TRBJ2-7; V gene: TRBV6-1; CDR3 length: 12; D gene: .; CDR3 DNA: TGTGCCAGCAGTCCCACACAGAGCGAGCAGTACTTC; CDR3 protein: CASSPTQSEQYF
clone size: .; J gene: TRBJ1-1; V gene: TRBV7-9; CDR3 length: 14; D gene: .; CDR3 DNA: TGTGCCAGCAGCTCAGAGGTAGGGAACACTGAAGCTTTCTTT; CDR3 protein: CASSSEVGNTEAFF
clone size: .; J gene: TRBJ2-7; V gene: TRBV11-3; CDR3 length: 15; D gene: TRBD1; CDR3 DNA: TGTGCCAGCAGCTTAGGGGGGACAGGGTACTACGAGCAGTACTTC; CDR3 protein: CASSLGGTGYYEQYF
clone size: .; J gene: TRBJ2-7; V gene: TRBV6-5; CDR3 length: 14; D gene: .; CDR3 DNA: TGTGCCAGCAGTTACGGATCCCCGACCTACGAGCAGTACTTC; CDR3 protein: CASSYGSPTYEQYF
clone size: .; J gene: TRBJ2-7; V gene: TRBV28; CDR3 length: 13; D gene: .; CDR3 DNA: TGTGCCAGCAGTTTAGGGGAAATCGCCGAGGAGTACTTC; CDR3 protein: CASSLGEIAEEYF
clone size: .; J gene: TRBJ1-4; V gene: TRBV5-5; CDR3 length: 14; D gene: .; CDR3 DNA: TGTGCCAGCAGCTTGACACCAACTAATGAAAAACTGTTTTTT; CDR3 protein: CASSLTPTNEKLFF
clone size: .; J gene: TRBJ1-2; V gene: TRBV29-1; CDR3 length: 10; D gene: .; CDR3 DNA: TGCAGCGTTGATACAAGGGGCTACACCTTC; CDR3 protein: CSVDTRGYTF
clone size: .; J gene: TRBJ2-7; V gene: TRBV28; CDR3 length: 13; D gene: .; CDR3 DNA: TGTGCCAGCAGTTCATCTCCCGGGTACGAGCAGTACTTC; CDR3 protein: CASSSSPGYEQYF
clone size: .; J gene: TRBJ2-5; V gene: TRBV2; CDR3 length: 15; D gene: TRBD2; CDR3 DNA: TGTGCCAGCAGTGAAGGGCTAGCGGGGCAAGAGACCCAGTACTTC; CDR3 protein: CASSEGLAGQETQYF
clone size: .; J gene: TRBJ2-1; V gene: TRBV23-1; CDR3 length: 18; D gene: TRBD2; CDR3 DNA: TGCGCCAGCAGTCAATTGGACACTAGCGGGAGCTCCTACAATGAGCAGTTCTTC; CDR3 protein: CASSQLDTSGSSYNEQFF
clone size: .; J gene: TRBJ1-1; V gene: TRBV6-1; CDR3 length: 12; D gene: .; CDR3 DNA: TGTGCCAGCAGCGCACTAGGGACTGAAGCTTTCTTT; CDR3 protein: CASSALGTEAFF
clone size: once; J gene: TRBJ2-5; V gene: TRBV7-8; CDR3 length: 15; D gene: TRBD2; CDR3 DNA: TGTGCCAGCAGCTTGCTAGCGGGGGCGGGTGAGACCCAGTACTTC; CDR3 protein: CASSLLAGAGETQYF
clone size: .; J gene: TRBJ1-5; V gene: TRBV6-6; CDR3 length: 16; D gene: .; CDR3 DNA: TGTGCCAGCAGTTACTCGCGGGGTTTGGTCCGACAGCCCCAGCATTTT; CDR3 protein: CASSYSRGLVRQPQHF
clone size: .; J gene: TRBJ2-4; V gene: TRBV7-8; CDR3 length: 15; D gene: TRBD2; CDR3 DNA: TGTGCCAGCGCTAGAGGAGCGGGAGGGCCGGAAGTTCAGTACTTC; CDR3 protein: CASARGAGGPEVQYF
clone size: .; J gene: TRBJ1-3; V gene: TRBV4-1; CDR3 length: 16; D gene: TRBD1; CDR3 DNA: TGCGCCAGCAGCCTACTCGACAGGGACTCTGGAAACACCATATATTTT; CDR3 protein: CASSLLDRDSGNTIYF
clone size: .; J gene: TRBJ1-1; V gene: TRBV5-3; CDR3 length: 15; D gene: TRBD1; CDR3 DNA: TGTGCCAGAAGCACCTCCGGGACAGGGGGCACTGAAGCTTTCTTT; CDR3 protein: CARSTSGTGGTEAFF
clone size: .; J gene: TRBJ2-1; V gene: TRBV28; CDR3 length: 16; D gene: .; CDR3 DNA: TGTGCCAGCAGTTTAGGGGTTGACAGGGTGGGAGGTGAGCAGTTCTTC; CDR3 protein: CASSLGVDRVGGEQFF
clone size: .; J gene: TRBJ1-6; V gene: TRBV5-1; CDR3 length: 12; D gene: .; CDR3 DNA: TGCGCCAGCAGCTTGGGGGGTTCACCCCTCCACTTT; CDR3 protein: CASSLGGSPLHF
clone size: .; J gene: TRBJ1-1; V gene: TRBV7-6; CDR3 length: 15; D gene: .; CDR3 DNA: TGTGCCAGCAGCTTAGAAACCGGGGTTTGGACTGAAGCTTTCTTT; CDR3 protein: CASSLETGVWTEAFF
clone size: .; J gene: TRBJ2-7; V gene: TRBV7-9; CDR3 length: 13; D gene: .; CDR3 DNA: TGTGCCAGCAGCTTTATCGAGAACTACGAGCAGTACTTC; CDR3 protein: CASSFIENYEQYF
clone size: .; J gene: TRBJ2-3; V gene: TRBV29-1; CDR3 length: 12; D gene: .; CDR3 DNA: TGCAGCGTTGGACTAAACACAGATACGCAGTATTTT; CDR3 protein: CSVGLNTDTQYF
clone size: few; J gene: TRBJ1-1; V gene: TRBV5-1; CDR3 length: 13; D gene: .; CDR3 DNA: TGCGCCAGCAGCGCTTCAGCGAACACTGAAGCTTTCTTT; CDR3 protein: CASSASANTEAFF
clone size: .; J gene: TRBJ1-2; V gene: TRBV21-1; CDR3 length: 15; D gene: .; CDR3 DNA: TGTGCCAGCAGCAAAAAGGAACAGGGCAACTATGGCTACACCTTC; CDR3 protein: CASSKKEQGNYGYTF
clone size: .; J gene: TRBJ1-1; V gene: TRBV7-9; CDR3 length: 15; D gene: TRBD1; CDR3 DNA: TGTGCCAGCAGCTTCTGGACAGGGAGGGATACTGAAGCTTTCTTT; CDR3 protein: CASSFWTGRDTEAFF
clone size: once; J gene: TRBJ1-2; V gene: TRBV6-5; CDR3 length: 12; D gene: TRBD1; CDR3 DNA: TGTGCCAGCACGGACAGGGTCTATGGCTACACCTTC; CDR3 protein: CASTDRVYGYTF
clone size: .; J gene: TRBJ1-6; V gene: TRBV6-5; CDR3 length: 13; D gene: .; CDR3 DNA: TGTGCCAGCAGTTTCTCAGGGGATTCACCCCTCCACTTT; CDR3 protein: CASSFSGDSPLHF
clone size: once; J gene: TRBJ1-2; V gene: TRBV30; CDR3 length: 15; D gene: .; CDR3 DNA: TGTGCCTGGAGTAAAGCTTGGAGGGACGACTATGGCTACACCTTC; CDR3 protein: CAWSKAWRDDYGYTF